This T cell receptor beta chain was observed in a study of blood T cell repertoires in COVID-19. Background on the study: Samples taken during acute and convalescent COVID-19 were collected in the United States, Italy and Spain. PBMCs, B-cell-depleted T cells, or T cells provided the cDNA or gDNA that made up the material.

As handled by the study authors: Amplification with reference gene primers provided the estimates of nucleated cell counts. Repertoires were generated with immunoSEQ multiplex PCR, while TCRdb's copy carries only in-frame clones and drops some. The DNA was the basis for D and trimming; V, J and clone size are from that table. This sample carries approximately 240,000 clones, approximately 79% of them seen once, and the ten largest clones take roughly 4.2%. Deletions cut 6 bases from V and 6 bases from J, with 18 bases between. This CDR3 comprises 16 residues. Germline-derived CDR1 and CDR2 are ENHRY and SYGVKD.

The rearrangement joins TRBV10-3 to TRBJ1-6; no clear D. The sequenced material came from peripheral blood. The receptor was isolated from a woman aged 35 to 49 with active or convalescent COVID-19. The DNA for the CDR3 is TGTGCCATCAGCGCTTCAACCCCCGGGAGTAATTCACCCCTCCACTTT. Translating it yields CAISASTPGSNSPLHF.